Below, 14 T cell receptor beta chains from the same sample are listed, as sequenced in a study of blood T cells in healthy people across ages. A sample-barcoded 5' primer and a J-beta primer mix were used in a second PCR of about 7 to 12 cycles. TCRdb fed the 5' RACE reads into MiXCR, producing one record per CDR3 protein. The sample has around 780,000 distinct CDR3 sequences, approximately 53% seen once. Sequenced material: blood. The receptors were sampled from a man aged 35 to 55 in good health.

With respect to this clonotype: A read error may produce the germline difference seen at one junction end. The chain carries TRBV20-1 and TRBJ2-3; 8 bases are shared with TRBD1. This CDR3 contains 14 residues. The germline CDR1 and CDR2 sequences are DFQATT and SNEGSKA (reference sequence). CDR3 amino acids: CSPTDRAFTDMQYF. CDR3 in DNA: TGCAGCCCCACGGACAGGGCCTTCACAGATATGCAGTATTTT.

The rearrangement joins TRBV2 to TRBJ2-6; no firm D call. CDR1 is SNHLY and CDR2 is FYNNEI in the germline V gene. V lost 3 bases and J lost 4, with 19 bases in between. The length of the CDR3 is 18 residues. The CDR3 region has the DNA TGTGCCAGCAGTGAGCAGTCTTCGGGTTTCCCCGGGGCCAACGTCCTGACTTTC. It translates to CASSEQSSGFPGANVLTF. The complete variable domain, with remaining parts taken from reference TRBV2 and TRBJ2-6, reads EPEVTQTPSHQVTQMGQEVILRCVPISNHLYFYWYRQILGQKVEFLVSFYNNEISEKSEIFDDQFSVERPDGSNFTLKIRSTKLEDSAMYFCASSEQSSGFPGANVLTFGAGSRLTVL.

This chain joins TRBV5-1 and TRBJ2-1; maybe TRBD2 (6 bases). The CDR3 has 13 residues. From germline, CDR1 is SGHRS and CDR2 YFSETQ. V lost 3 bases and J lost 9, with 13 bases in between. CDR3 sequence (DNA): TGCGCCAGCAGCTGGGACTTCAAGGGTGAGCAGTTCTTC. Translating it yields CASSWDFKGEQFF.

V usage is TRBV14 and J usage is TRBJ2-5; a possible D gene is TRBD1 (6 bases). There are 16 residues in the CDR3. Per germline, CDR1 SGHDN and CDR2 FVKESK. V lost 2 bases to trimming and J lost 5 bases, with 18 bases between them. CDR3 sequence (DNA): TGTGCCAGCAGCCAATTGACGACAGGCCCACGGGAGACCCAGTACTTC. This translates into CASSQLTTGPRETQYF.

The chain joins TRBV11-2 to TRBJ2-4; D possibly uses TRBD1 or TRBD2 (5 bases each). Trimming removed 4 bases at V and 6 bases at J, with 16 bases between. CDR1 is SGHAT, CDR2 FQNNGV, per germline. This CDR3 has 15 amino acids. CDR3 in amino acids: CASSYIRERGNIQYF. CDR3 nucleotide sequence: TGTGCCAGCAGCTACATCAGGGAGAGGGGAAACATTCAGTACTTC.

This clonotype turned up a few times. The chain couples TRBV9 to TRBJ2-6; 7 bases fit TRBD1. With 6 bases clipped from V and 4 bases from J, the junction kept 13 bases outside the gene matches. The germline V gene encodes CDR1 SGDLS and CDR2 YYNGEE. The CDR3 consists of 17 residues. CDR3 amino acids: CASTPQPTGTGANVLTF. The CDR3 DNA sequence: TGTGCCAGCACTCCTCAACCGACAGGGACCGGGGCCAACGTCCTGACTTTC. The variable domain in full, with the rest retrieved from reference TRBV9 and TRBJ2-6, is DSGVTQTPKHLITATGQRVTLRCSPRSGDLSVYWYQQSLDQGLQFLIQYYNGEERAKGNILERFSAQQFPDLHSELNLSSLELGDSALYFCASTPQPTGTGANVLTFGAGSRLTVL.

The chain couples TRBV15 to TRBJ2-5; 8 bases match TRBD1. The end of the DNA aligns better with TRBJ2-7, so the J call may be wrong. This CDR3 comprises 16 residues. Germline CDR1 reads LNHNV; CDR2 reads YYDKDF (reference sequence). CDR3 protein: CATSESGGGGLVEQYF. As DNA, the CDR3 is TGTGCCACCAGCGAGTCAGGGGGCGGCGGTTTGGTCGAGCAGTACTTC.

The table lists this clonotype with a few counts. The gene calls are TRBV3-1 and TRBJ2-7; TRBD2 matches 10 bases. Germline lookup yields CDR1 LGHDT and CDR2 YNNKEL (reference sequence). The CDR3 has 14 amino acids. Trimming at V came to 1 base and at J to 3 bases, leaving 0 bases not matched to a gene. This CDR3 is CASSQVAGGYEQYF. As DNA, the CDR3 is TGTGCCAGCAGCCAAGTAGCGGGAGGCTACGAGCAGTACTTC.

This chain links TRBV18 with TRBJ1-5, with D possibly being TRBD1 (5 bases). The CDR3 length is 16 residues. From germline, CDR1 is KGHSH and CDR2 LQKENI. Between the trimmed V and J ends, which lost 6 bases and 3 bases, there was a span of 18 bases. Here the CDR3 DNA reads TGTGCCAGCTCTAGGTCGGGGGGTACCGCCAATCAGCCCCAGCATTTT. Protein: CASSRSGGTANQPQHF.

The V call is TRBV20-1, the J call TRBJ2-5; 16 bases line up with TRBD2. In germline, CDR1 is DFQATT, CDR2 SNEGSKA (reference sequence). The CDR3 spans 16 residues. The J segment lost 2 bases and the V segment lost 6 bases, leaving 6 bases of the junction unmatched. The DNA for the CDR3 is TGCAGTGCCCCAGGGACTAGCGGGAGGGTACAAGAGACCCAGTACTTC. Translation: CSAPGTSGRVQETQYF.

The table lists this clonotype with a few counts. V gene TRBV7-9 combines with J gene TRBJ2-4, with D possibly being TRBD1 (6 bases). This CDR3 comprises 19 residues. Trimming removed 5 bases at V and 0 bases at J, with 23 bases between. CDR1 is SEHNR, CDR2 FQNEAQ, per germline (reference sequence). The CDR3 DNA reads TGTGCCAGCAGCCCCACTCACCCCGGACAGTTACTAGCCAAAAACATTCAGTACTTC. Translation gives CASSPTHPGQLLAKNIQYF.

This clonotype was counted many times. This chain uses TRBV20-1 with TRBJ1-1; a weak D match, TRBD1 (5 bases). The V gene's germline CDR1 is DFQATT and CDR2 SNEGSKA (reference sequence). V gave up 4 bases and J gave up 1 base, with 13 bases separating them. The CDR3 runs to 14 residues. CDR3 in amino acids: CSATYSQGNTEAFF. For the CDR3, the DNA is TGCAGTGCTACTTACTCGCAGGGGAACACTGAAGCTTTCTTT.

This clonotype was observed a few times. This chain uses TRBV5-4 with TRBJ2-3; 8 bases line up with TRBD2. This CDR3 is built from 16 residues. V was clipped by 0 bases and J by 3 bases; unmatched bases: 6. The germline V gene has CDR1 SGHNT and CDR2 YYREEE (reference sequence). The CDR3 sequence: CASSLGVTSGTDTQYF. CDR3 DNA sequence: TGTGCCAGCAGCTTGGGGGTCACTAGCGGTACAGATACGCAGTATTTT.

This rearrangement joins TRBV2 to TRBJ2-5; TRBD2 aligns across 8 bases. In germline, CDR1 is SNHLY, CDR2 FYNNEI. V lost 4 bases, J lost 11 bases, and 12 bases stayed unmatched. The CDR3 extends over 14 amino acids. As DNA, the CDR3 is TGTGCCAGCAGTGTAACGGGAGGGCCGGGGGAGCAGTACTTC. Its translation is CASSVTGGPGEQYF.